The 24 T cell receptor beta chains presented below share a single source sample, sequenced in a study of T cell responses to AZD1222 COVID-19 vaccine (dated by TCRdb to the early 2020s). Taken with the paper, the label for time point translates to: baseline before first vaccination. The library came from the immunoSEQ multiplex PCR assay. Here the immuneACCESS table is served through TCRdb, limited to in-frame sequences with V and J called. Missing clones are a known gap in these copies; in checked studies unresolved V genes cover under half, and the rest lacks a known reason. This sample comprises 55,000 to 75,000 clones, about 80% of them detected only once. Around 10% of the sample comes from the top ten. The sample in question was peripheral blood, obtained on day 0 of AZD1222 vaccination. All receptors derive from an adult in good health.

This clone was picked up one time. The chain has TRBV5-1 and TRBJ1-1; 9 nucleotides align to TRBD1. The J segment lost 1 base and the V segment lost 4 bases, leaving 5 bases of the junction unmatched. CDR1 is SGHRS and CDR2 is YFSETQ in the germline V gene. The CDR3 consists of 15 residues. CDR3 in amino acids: CASSIGTGSNTEAFF. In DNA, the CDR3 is TGCGCCAGCAGCATAGGGACAGGGTCGAACACTGAAGCTTTCTTT.

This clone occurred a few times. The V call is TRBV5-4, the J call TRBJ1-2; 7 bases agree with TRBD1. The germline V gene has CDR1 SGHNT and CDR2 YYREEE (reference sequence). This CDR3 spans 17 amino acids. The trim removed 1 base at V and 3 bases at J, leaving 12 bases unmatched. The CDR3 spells CASSLPGQTATYYGYTF. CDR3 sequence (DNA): TGTGCCAGCAGCTTGCCGGGACAGACGGCGACATACTATGGCTACACCTTC.

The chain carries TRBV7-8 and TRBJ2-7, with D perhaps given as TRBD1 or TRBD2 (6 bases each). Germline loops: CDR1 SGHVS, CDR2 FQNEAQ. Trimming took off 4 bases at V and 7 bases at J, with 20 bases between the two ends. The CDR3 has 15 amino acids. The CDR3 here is CASSYPIGRGGEQYF. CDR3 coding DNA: TGTGCCAGCAGCTACCCCATCGGCAGGGGAGGTGAGCAGTACTTC.

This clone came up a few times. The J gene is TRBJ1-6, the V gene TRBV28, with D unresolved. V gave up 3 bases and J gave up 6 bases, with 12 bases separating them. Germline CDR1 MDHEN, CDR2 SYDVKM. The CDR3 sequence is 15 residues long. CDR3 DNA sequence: TGTGCCAGCAGTTTGACTGCAGTGGGTAATTCACCCCTCCACTTT. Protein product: CASSLTAVGNSPLHF.

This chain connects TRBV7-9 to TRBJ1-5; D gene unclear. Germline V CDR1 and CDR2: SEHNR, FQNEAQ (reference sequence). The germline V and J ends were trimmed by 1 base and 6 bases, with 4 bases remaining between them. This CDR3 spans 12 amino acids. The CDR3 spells CASSLEGQPQHF. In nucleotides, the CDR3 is TGTGCCAGCAGCTTAGAAGGTCAGCCCCAGCATTTT.

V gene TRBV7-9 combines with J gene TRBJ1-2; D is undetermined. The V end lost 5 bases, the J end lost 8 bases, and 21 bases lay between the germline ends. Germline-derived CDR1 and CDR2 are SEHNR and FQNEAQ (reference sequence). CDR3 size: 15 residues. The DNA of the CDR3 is TGTGCCAGCAGCCCCCTGGAGGCCTCGGTGGGGGGCTACACCTTC. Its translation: CASSPLEASVGGYTF.

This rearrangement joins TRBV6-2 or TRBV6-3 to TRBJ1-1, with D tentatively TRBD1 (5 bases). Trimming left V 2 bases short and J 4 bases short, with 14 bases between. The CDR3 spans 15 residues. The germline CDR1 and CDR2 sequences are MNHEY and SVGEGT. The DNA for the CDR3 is TGTGCCAGCAGTTACGTGATGCAGGGCTCCACTGAAGCTTTCTTT. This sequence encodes CASSYVMQGSTEAFF.

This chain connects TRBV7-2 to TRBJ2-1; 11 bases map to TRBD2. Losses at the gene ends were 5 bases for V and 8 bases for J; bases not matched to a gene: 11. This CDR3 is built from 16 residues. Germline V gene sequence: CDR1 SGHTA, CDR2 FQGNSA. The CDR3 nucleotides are TGTGCCAGCAGCCCCCATAGCGGGGGGGCCAGGGATGAGCAGTTCTTC. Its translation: CASSPHSGGARDEQFF.

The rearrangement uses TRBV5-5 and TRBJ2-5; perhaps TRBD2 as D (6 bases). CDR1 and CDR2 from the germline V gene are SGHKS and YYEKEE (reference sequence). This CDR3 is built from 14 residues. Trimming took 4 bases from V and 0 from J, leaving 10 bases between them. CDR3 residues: CASSTWDYQETQYF. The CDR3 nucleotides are TGTGCCAGCAGCACCTGGGACTACCAAGAGACCCAGTACTTC.

CDR3 nucleotide sequence: TGTGCCAGCAGTGAATCTGGGACAGGGTCGGACACCATATATTTT. Translation gives CASSESGTGSDTIYF. The chain links TRBV25-1 to TRBJ1-3; TRBD1 matches at 9 bases. The CDR3 loop spans 15 amino acids. V was clipped by 1 base and J by 8 bases; unmatched bases: 6. Per germline, CDR1 MGHDK and CDR2 SYGVNS. The full variable domain, with the rest looked up from reference TRBV25-1 and TRBJ1-3, is EADIYQTPRYLVIGTGKKITLECSQTMGHDKMYWYQQDPGMELHLIHYSYGVNSTEKGDLSSESTVSRIRTEHFPLTLESARPSHTSQYLCASSESGTGSDTIYFGEGSWLTVV.

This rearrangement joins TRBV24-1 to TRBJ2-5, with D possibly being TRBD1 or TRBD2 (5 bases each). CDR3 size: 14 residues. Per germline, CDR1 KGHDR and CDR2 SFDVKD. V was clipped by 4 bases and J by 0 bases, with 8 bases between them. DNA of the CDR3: TGTGCCACCAGTGACGGGGCTGACCAAGAGACCCAGTACTTC. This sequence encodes CATSDGADQETQYF.

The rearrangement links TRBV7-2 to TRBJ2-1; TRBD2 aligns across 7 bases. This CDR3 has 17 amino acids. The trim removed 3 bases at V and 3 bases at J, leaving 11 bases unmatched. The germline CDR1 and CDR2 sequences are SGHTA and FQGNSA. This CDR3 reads CASSFRGGGDFYNEQFF. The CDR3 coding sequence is TGTGCCAGCAGCTTCCGCGGGGGAGGGGACTTCTACAATGAGCAGTTCTTC.

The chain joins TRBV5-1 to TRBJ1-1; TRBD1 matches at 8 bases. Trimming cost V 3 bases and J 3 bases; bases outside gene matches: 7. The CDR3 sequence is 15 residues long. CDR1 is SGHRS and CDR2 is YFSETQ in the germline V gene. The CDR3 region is CASSSPDRAYTEAFF. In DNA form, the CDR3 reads TGCGCCAGCAGCTCACCGGACAGGGCCTACACTGAAGCTTTCTTT.

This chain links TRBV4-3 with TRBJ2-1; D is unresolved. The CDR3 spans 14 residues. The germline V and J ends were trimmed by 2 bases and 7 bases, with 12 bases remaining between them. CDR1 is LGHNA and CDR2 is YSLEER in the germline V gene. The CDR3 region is CASSQTSALNEQFF. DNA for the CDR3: TGCGCCAGCAGCCAAACCAGCGCCCTAAATGAGCAGTTCTTC.

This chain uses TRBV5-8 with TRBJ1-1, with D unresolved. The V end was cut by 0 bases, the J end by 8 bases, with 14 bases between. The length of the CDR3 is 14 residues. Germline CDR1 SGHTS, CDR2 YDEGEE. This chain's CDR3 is CASSLDTIVTEAFF. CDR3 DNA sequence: TGTGCCAGCAGCTTGGATACGATTGTAACGGAAGCTTTCTTT.

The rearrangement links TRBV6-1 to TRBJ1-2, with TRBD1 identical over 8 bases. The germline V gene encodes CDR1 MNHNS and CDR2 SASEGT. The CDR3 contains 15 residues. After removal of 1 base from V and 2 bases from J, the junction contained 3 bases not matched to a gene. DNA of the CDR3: TGTGCCAGCAGTGAAGAAGGACAGGGAAACTATGGCTACACCTTC. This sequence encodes CASSEEGQGNYGYTF.

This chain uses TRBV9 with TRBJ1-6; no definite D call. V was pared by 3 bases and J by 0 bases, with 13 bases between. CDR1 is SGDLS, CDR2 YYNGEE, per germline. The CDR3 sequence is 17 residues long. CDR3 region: CASSGGGSSSYNSPLHF. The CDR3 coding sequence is TGTGCCAGCAGCGGAGGCGGTTCGAGCTCCTATAATTCACCCCTCCACTTT.

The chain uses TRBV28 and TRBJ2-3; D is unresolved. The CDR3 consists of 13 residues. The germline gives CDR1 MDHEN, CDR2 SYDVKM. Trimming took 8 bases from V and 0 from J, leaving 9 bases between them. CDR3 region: CASQGASTDTQYF. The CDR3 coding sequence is TGTGCCAGCCAAGGTGCTAGCACAGATACGCAGTATTTT. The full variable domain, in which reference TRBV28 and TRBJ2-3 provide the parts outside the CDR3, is DVKVTQSSRYLVKRTGEKVFLECVQDMDHENMFWYRQDPGLGLRLIYFSYDVKMKEKGDIPEGYSVSREKKERFSLILESASTNQTSMYLCASQGASTDTQYFGPGTRLTVL.

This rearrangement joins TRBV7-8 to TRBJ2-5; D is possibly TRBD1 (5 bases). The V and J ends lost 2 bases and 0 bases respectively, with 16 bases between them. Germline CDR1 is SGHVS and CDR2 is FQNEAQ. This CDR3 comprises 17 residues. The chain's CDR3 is CASSLSFRGPYQETQYF. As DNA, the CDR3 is TGTGCCAGCAGCTTAAGTTTTAGGGGCCCTTACCAAGAGACCCAGTACTTC.

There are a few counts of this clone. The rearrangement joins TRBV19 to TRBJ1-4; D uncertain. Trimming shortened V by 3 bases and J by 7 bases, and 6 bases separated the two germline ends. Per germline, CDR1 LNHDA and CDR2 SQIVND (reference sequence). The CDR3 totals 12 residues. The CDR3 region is CASSIPFEKLFF. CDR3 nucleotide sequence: TGTGCCAGTAGTATTCCATTTGAAAAACTGTTTTTT.

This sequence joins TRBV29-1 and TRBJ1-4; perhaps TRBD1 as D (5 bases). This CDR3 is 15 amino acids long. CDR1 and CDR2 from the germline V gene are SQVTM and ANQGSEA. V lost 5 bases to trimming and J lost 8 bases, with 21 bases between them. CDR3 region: CSVKPGPLMGEKLFF. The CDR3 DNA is TGCAGCGTTAAACCGGGACCCCTCATGGGGGAAAAACTGTTTTTT.

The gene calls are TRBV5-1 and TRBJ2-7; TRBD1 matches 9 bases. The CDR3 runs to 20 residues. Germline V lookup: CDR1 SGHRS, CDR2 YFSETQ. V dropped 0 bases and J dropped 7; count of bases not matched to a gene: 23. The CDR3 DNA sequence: TGCGCCAGCAGCTTGGCCAGCCGTGGGACAGGGAGGTCCCCTACGGGGGAGCAGTACTTC. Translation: CASSLASRGTGRSPTGEQYF.

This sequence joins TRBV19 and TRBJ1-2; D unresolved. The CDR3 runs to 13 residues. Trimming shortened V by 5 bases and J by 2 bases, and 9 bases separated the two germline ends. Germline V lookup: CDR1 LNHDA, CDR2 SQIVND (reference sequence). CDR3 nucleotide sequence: TGTGCCAGTAGTCCCATAGGGAACTATGGCTACACCTTC. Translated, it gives CASSPIGNYGYTF.

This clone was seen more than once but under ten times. CDR3 sequence (DNA): TGTGCCAGCAGTCTCGGCAGCCAATACACTAACTATGGCTACACCTTC. This encodes CASSLGSQYTNYGYTF. The rearrangement uses TRBV2 and TRBJ1-2; D is undetermined. Germline V gene data show CDR1 as SNHLY and CDR2 as FYNNEI. This CDR3 contains 16 residues. V gave up 5 bases and J gave up 0 bases, with 16 bases separating them.